This is a list of T cell receptor beta chains from one sample in a study of blood T cells in healthy people across ages. TCRdb called the 5' RACE reads again in MiXCR, with one record for every CDR3 protein. The profile covers 800,000 to 900,000 distinct CDR3 sequences, with approximately 67% appearing a single time and 28% taken by the ten largest. Sequenced sample: blood. These receptors were taken from a man under 40 in good health. Each CDR3 is given with its conserved first and last residue. D genes are given only for firm matches. Clone size is given for some rows only: seen once, a few or many times, or a class if the clone is expanded.

clone_size d_call j_call cdr3_length v_call cdr3_nt cdr3_aa
. TRBD1 TRBJ1-2 15 TRBV27 TGTGCCAGCATAGGCCGGGACAGGGGGGGCTATGGCTACACCTTC CASIGRDRGGYGYTF
. TRBD2 TRBJ2-7 17 TRBV7-2 TGTGCCAGCAACATAGGACTAGCGGGGGGCCCTTTCTACGAGCAGTACTTC CASNIGLAGGPFYEQYF
few . TRBJ2-3 13 TRBV6-2/TRBV6-3 TGTGCCAGCAGTGGGAGTGACACAGATACGCAGTATTTT CASSGSDTDTQYF
. TRBD1 TRBJ1-5 15 TRBV7-8 TGTGCCAGCAGCCCACGGACAGGGAACGTACAGCCCCAGCATTTT CASSPRTGNVQPQHF
. . TRBJ2-5 12 TRBV2 TGTGCCATGGCGCGGACAGAAGAGACCCAGTACTTC CAMARTEETQYF
few . TRBJ1-4 13 TRBV25-1 TGTGCCAGCAGTTCAACAGGGAAAGAAAAACTGTTTTTT CASSSTGKEKLFF
. TRBD1 TRBJ2-7 14 TRBV6-5 TGTGCCAGCAGTTATGGGACAGCCACCTACGAGCAGTACTTC CASSYGTATYEQYF
few . TRBJ2-5 14 TRBV7-9 TGTGCCAGCAGCTCACCGGGGGTTGGGGAGACCCAGTACTTC CASSSPGVGETQYF
few . TRBJ1-2 13 TRBV7-2 TGTGCCAGCAGCTTAGGTTGGGGCTATGGCTACACCTTC CASSLGWGYGYTF
. . TRBJ1-1 14 TRBV7-9 TGTGCCAGCAGTCAGGCTGCCGGGGGCACTGAAGCTTTCTTT CASSQAAGGTEAFF
. . TRBJ2-7 13 TRBV3-1 TGTGCCAGCAGCCAAGAAGGGCCAGACGAGCAGTACTTC CASSQEGPDEQYF
once . TRBJ2-5 14 TRBV10-2 TGCGCCAGCAGTCGGCTGAACCAATGGGAGACCCAGTACTTC CASSRLNQWETQYF
few TRBD1 TRBJ2-7 16 TRBV13 TGTGCCAGCAGCAGAGAATTGGGACAGAATCCCTACGAGCAGTACTTC CASSRELGQNPYEQYF
few TRBD2 TRBJ2-5 15 TRBV6-2/TRBV6-3 TGTGCCAGCAGTTATTTGGCGGGGGTACAAGAGACCCAGTACTTC CASSYLAGVQETQYF
. TRBD2 TRBJ2-3 18 TRBV7-9 TGTGCCAGCAGCTTACAGCGGTCTAGCGGGGACCTCACAGATACGCAGTATTTT CASSLQRSSGDLTDTQYF
few . TRBJ2-7 14 TRBV27 TGTGCCAGCAGTTTATGGGCAGGTTACTACGAGCAGTACTTC CASSLWAGYYEQYF
. . TRBJ2-3 16 TRBV20-1 TGCAGTACTTTTCGGGGGAACGGTGGTAGCACAGATACGCAGTATTTT CSTFRGNGGSTDTQYF
. . TRBJ2-7 17 TRBV4-2 TGTGCCAGCAGCCAAGATATAAGAGGGACCTTATCCTACGAGCAGTACTTT CASSQDIRGTLSYEQYF
few . TRBJ2-1 14 TRBV7-3 TGTGCCAGCAGCTTATCAGTGACCTACAATGAGCAGTTCTTC CASSLSVTYNEQFF
. . TRBJ1-6 13 TRBV6-5 TGTGCCAGCAGCGGGGGCTTAAGGTCACCCCTCCACTTT CASSGGLRSPLHF
. . TRBJ1-1 13 TRBV6-5 TGTGCCAGCACGCGGGGTTGGAACACTGAAGCTTTCTTT CASTRGWNTEAFF
. . TRBJ1-5 15 TRBV24-1 TGTGCCACCAGTGATCCAGGTCGTAGCAATCAGCCCCAGCATTTT CATSDPGRSNQPQHF
. . TRBJ2-5 15 TRBV6-1 TGTGCCAGCAGTGCCTCCACGGCGACCCAAGAGACCCAGTACTTC CASSASTATQETQYF
. . TRBJ1-4 13 TRBV5-5 TGTGCCAGCAGCCCCGTTGAAGAGGAAAAACTGTTTTTT CASSPVEEEKLFF
few TRBD2 TRBJ2-1 16 TRBV7-8 TGTGCCAGCAGCCATCGACTAGCGGGGGGGGTCAATGAGCAGTTCTTC CASSHRLAGGVNEQFF
. TRBD1 TRBJ1-4 13 TRBV9 TGTGCCAGCAGCGCCGCCAGGGGGGAAAAACTGTTTTTT CASSAARGEKLFF
. . TRBJ2-1 13 TRBV6-2/TRBV6-3 TGTGCCAGCAACGATCGGTCTTACAATGAGCAGTTCTTC CASNDRSYNEQFF
. TRBD2 TRBJ2-1 14 TRBV20-1 TGCAGTGCTAGGAGGCTAGCGGGCAACAATGAGCAGTTCTTC CSARRLAGNNEQFF
. TRBD2 TRBJ2-1 15 TRBV2 TGTGCCAGCAGTGAAACCAGACTAGCGGGCAATGAGCAGTTCTTC CASSETRLAGNEQFF
. TRBD1 TRBJ1-2 14 TRBV27 TGTGCCAGCAGTTTTCAGGGGGCTGACTATGGCTACACCTTC CASSFQGADYGYTF
. TRBD1 TRBJ1-6 15 TRBV25-1 TGTGCCAGCAGTGAAGGGACAGGGTATAATTCACCCCTCCACTTT CASSEGTGYNSPLHF
. . TRBJ2-3 13 TRBV28 TGTGCTAGCAGCCGCAATCTAGGAGATACGCAGTATTTT CASSRNLGDTQYF
. . TRBJ2-1 17 TRBV27 TGTGCCAGCTCCTCCCGAGGGGGGCGAACCCTTTACAATGAGCAGTTCTTC CASSSRGGRTLYNEQFF
. . TRBJ1-2 20 TRBV7-8 TGTGCCAGCAGCCCGAGGAAAGGGGCCCTACCAGACTCAGCTAACTATGGCTACACCTTC CASSPRKGALPDSANYGYTF
. TRBD1 TRBJ1-2 15 TRBV2 TGTGCCAGCAGGGAACAGGGGAGGAGGAACTATGGCTACACCTTC CASREQGRRNYGYTF
. . TRBJ2-3 13 TRBV5-1 TGCGCCAGCAGCTTGGTACCTGTCCTTGAGCAGTATTTT CASSLVPVLEQYF
. . TRBJ1-4 15 TRBV5-1 TGCGCCAGCAGCTTGGTACCTGGAGCTAATGAAAAACTGTTTTTT CASSLVPGANEKLFF
. . TRBJ2-2 15 TRBV5-1 TGCGCCGGCAGCTTGGATGCACCAAACACCGGGGAGCTGTTTTTT CAGSLDAPNTGELFF
once . TRBJ2-7 14 TRBV30 TGTGCCTGGAGTGAGGAACAGGGACCCTACGAGCAGTACTTC CAWSEEQGPYEQYF
. . TRBJ2-5 14 TRBV15 TGTGCCACCAGCAGAGATAACCTAGCAGAGACCCAGTACTTC CATSRDNLAETQYF
. . TRBJ2-1 14 TRBV6-2/TRBV6-3 TGTGCCAGCAGTCCCCGGGCCAATCACAATGAGCAGTTCTTC CASSPRANHNEQFF
. . TRBJ2-5 14 TRBV20-1 TGCAGTGCTAGAGATCAGGGGCCTCGAAAGACCCAGTACTTC CSARDQGPRKTQYF